A selection of T cell receptor beta chains follows, all from one sample in a study of blood T cells in healthy people across ages. TCRdb independently ran MiXCR on the 5' RACE reads; one entry per CDR3 protein. This table has fewer than 800,000 distinct CDR3 sequences, about 25% appearing once. The same data also contributed to another study, on T cells of mothers and their children.

The specimen was blood. The receptors originated from a boy aged 5-17 years in good health. Both conserved end residues are part of each CDR3. The order of the fields is J gene, clone size, V gene, D gene, CDR3 protein, CDR3 DNA. The D gene is left open where the match is weak. Expanded clones get a size class; other rows say once, few or many, or leave the size out.

J gene: TRBJ2-1; clone size: few; V gene: TRBV11-2; D gene: NA; CDR3 protein: CASSSQSLGEQFF; CDR3 DNA: TGTGCCAGCAGCTCCCAATCCCTGGGGGAGCAGTTCTTC
J gene: TRBJ1-3; clone size: NA; V gene: TRBV2; D gene: NA; CDR3 protein: CASRDNSGNTIYF; CDR3 DNA: TGTGCCAGCAGGGACAACTCTGGAAACACCATATATTTT
J gene: TRBJ2-2; clone size: few; V gene: TRBV2; D gene: NA; CDR3 protein: CASSVWLNLGFTGELFF; CDR3 DNA: TGTGCCAGCAGTGTGTGGCTAAACCTAGGGTTTACCGGGGAGCTGTTTTTT
J gene: TRBJ2-5; clone size: few; V gene: TRBV7-9; D gene: TRBD2; CDR3 protein: CASSPIAGEETQYF; CDR3 DNA: TGTGCCAGCAGCCCAATAGCGGGAGAGGAGACCCAGTACTTC
J gene: TRBJ1-4; clone size: few; V gene: TRBV9; D gene: NA; CDR3 protein: CASSGNVGTSEKLFF; CDR3 DNA: TGTGCCAGCAGCGGAAACGTAGGGACTAGTGAAAAACTGTTTTTT
J gene: TRBJ2-1; clone size: few; V gene: TRBV29-1; D gene: TRBD2; CDR3 protein: CSGDSGRAVYNEQFF; CDR3 DNA: TGCAGCGGGGATAGCGGGAGGGCCGTCTACAATGAGCAGTTCTTC
J gene: TRBJ1-5; clone size: NA; V gene: TRBV15; D gene: NA; CDR3 protein: CATSNTRQNQPQHF; CDR3 DNA: TGTGCCACCAGCAACACTCGGCAGAATCAGCCCCAGCATTTT
J gene: TRBJ1-1; clone size: few; V gene: TRBV29-1; D gene: TRBD1; CDR3 protein: CSVGAGGYQLEAFF; CDR3 DNA: TGCAGCGTTGGGGCAGGGGGTTACCAGCTTGAAGCTTTCTTT
J gene: TRBJ2-3; clone size: NA; V gene: TRBV6-5; D gene: TRBD1; CDR3 protein: CASSYLGTASSTDTQYF; CDR3 DNA: TGTGCCAGCAGTTATTTAGGGACAGCCTCTAGCACAGATACGCAGTATTTT
J gene: TRBJ2-7; clone size: few; V gene: TRBV4-1; D gene: TRBD2; CDR3 protein: CASSQEAGAGYEQYF; CDR3 DNA: TGCGCCAGCAGCCAAGAAGCGGGAGCGGGTTACGAGCAGTACTTC
J gene: TRBJ2-7; clone size: NA; V gene: TRBV6-6; D gene: NA; CDR3 protein: CASSYLLDEQYF; CDR3 DNA: TGTGCCAGCAGTTACTTACTAGACGAGCAGTACTTC
J gene: TRBJ2-7; clone size: NA; V gene: TRBV6-2/TRBV6-3; D gene: NA; CDR3 protein: CASSYPGTLYEQYF; CDR3 DNA: TGTGCCAGCAGTTATCCCGGGACGCTCTACGAGCAGTACTTC
J gene: TRBJ2-5; clone size: NA; V gene: TRBV12-3/TRBV12-4; D gene: NA; CDR3 protein: CASSFLVSETQYF; CDR3 DNA: TGTGCCAGCAGTTTCCTGGTTTCGGAGACCCAGTACTTC
J gene: TRBJ2-6; clone size: NA; V gene: TRBV2; D gene: NA; CDR3 protein: CASSDFSGANVLTF; CDR3 DNA: TGTGCCAGCAGTGATTTCTCTGGGGCCAACGTCCTGACTTTC
J gene: TRBJ2-4; clone size: few; V gene: TRBV7-9; D gene: TRBD2; CDR3 protein: CASSPGLAGLSIQYF; CDR3 DNA: TGTGCCAGCAGCCCGGGACTAGCGGGATTGAGCATTCAGTACTTC
J gene: TRBJ2-7; clone size: NA; V gene: TRBV7-9; D gene: NA; CDR3 protein: CASSSSGYTVYEQYF; CDR3 DNA: TGTGCCAGCAGCTCATCGGGATACACGGTCTACGAGCAGTACTTC
J gene: TRBJ2-4; clone size: few; V gene: TRBV15; D gene: NA; CDR3 protein: CATGTTSLSAKNIQYF; CDR3 DNA: TGTGCCACCGGAACGACATCCCTCTCAGCCAAAAACATTCAGTACTTC
J gene: TRBJ2-5; clone size: NA; V gene: TRBV2; D gene: TRBD2; CDR3 protein: CASWLAGDQVEKTQYF; CDR3 DNA: TGTGCCAGCTGGCTAGCGGGAGACCAAGTTGAAAAGACCCAGTACTTC
J gene: TRBJ2-5; clone size: NA; V gene: TRBV3-1; D gene: NA; CDR3 protein: CASSQKGETQHF; CDR3 DNA: TGTGCCAGCAGCCAGAAGGGGGAGACCCAGCACTTC
J gene: TRBJ1-1; clone size: NA; V gene: TRBV6-6; D gene: NA; CDR3 protein: CASSYGRNTEAFF; CDR3 DNA: TGTGCCAGCAGTTACGGCCGGAACACTGAAGCTTTCTTT
J gene: TRBJ2-5; clone size: NA; V gene: TRBV7-7; D gene: TRBD2; CDR3 protein: CASSLDTPAGGLETQYF; CDR3 DNA: TGTGCTAGCAGCTTAGACACCCCAGCGGGGGGTCTGGAGACCCAGTACTTC
J gene: TRBJ1-3; clone size: NA; V gene: TRBV29-1; D gene: TRBD1; CDR3 protein: CSVGYTGVSGNTIYF; CDR3 DNA: TGCAGCGTTGGGTATACAGGGGTCTCTGGAAACACCATATATTTT
J gene: TRBJ2-2; clone size: NA; V gene: TRBV6-5; D gene: NA; CDR3 protein: CASTTPTNTGELFF; CDR3 DNA: TGTGCCAGCACAACACCTACGAACACCGGGGAGCTGTTTTTT
J gene: TRBJ2-5; clone size: once; V gene: TRBV7-6; D gene: NA; CDR3 protein: CASSLAGSSQETQYF; CDR3 DNA: TGTGCCAGCAGCTTAGCTGGATCCTCCCAAGAGACCCAGTACTTC
J gene: TRBJ2-5; clone size: NA; V gene: TRBV14; D gene: NA; CDR3 protein: CASSQRQWEGTQYF; CDR3 DNA: TGTGCCAGCAGCCAACGACAGTGGGAAGGGACCCAGTACTTC
J gene: TRBJ1-2; clone size: few; V gene: TRBV20-1; D gene: TRBD1; CDR3 protein: CSAHPGQGESGYTF; CDR3 DNA: TGCAGTGCTCACCCGGGACAGGGTGAATCTGGCTACACCTTC